The 17 T cell receptor beta chains given below trace back to one sample, sequenced in a study of blood T cell repertoires in COVID-19. Data came from immunoSEQ multiplex PCR; TCRdb stores just in-frame clones and leaves some out. The top ten clones hold roughly 8.7% of a sample with 150,000 to 200,000 clones, 60% to 85% of them seen once. Sample: peripheral blood. The receptors stem from a woman in her fifties or sixties with active or convalescent COVID-19.

This clone was seen just once. The V and J genes are TRBV20-1 and TRBJ2-3, with D uncertain. Germline values: CDR1 DFQATT, CDR2 SNEGSKA (reference sequence). V lost 3 bases, J lost 5 bases, and 6 bases lay in between. The CDR3 is made up of 11 amino acids. This CDR3 is CSASAGDTQYF. The CDR3 nucleotides are TGCAGTGCTAGCGCAGGAGATACGCAGTATTTT.

This chain uses TRBV9 with TRBJ1-6; D not resolved. This CDR3 has 15 residues. V was trimmed by 3 bases and J by 7 bases, leaving 14 bases between them. From germline, CDR1 is SGDLS and CDR2 YYNGEE. The CDR3 nucleotides are TGTGCCAGCAGCGGGGGAGGGAGTTTGAATTCACCCCTCCACTTT. Translation: CASSGGGSLNSPLHF. The full variable domain, with the rest looked up from reference TRBV9 and TRBJ1-6, is DSGVTQTPKHLITATGQRVTLRCSPRSGDLSVYWYQQSLDQGLQFLIQYYNGEERAKGNILERFSAQQFPDLHSELNLSSLELGDSALYFCASSGGGSLNSPLHFGNGTRLTVT.

The chain is built from TRBV10-3 and TRBJ2-7; D is uncertain. The CDR3 is 14 residues long. Germline V gives CDR1 ENHRY, CDR2 SYGVKD. Deletions cut 8 bases from V and 0 bases from J, with 14 bases between. The CDR3 nucleotides read TGTGCCATCGGCTTACACACCAGCTCCTACGAGCAGTACTTC. It yields the protein CAIGLHTSSYEQYF.

The rearrangement joins TRBV5-6 to TRBJ2-3; 11 bases align to TRBD2. Germline V gene data show CDR1 as SGHDT and CDR2 as YYEEEE. The CDR3 extends over 17 amino acids. Trimming removed 0 bases from V and 3 bases from J; junction bases left unmatched: 6. CDR3 nucleotide sequence: TGTGCCAGCAGCTTGGAGATGGTAGCGGGAGGGACAGATACGCAGTATTTT. This sequence encodes CASSLEMVAGGTDTQYF.

The chain joins TRBV5-8 to TRBJ1-1; 8 bases fit TRBD1. This CDR3 has 15 residues. Germline lookup yields CDR1 SGHTS and CDR2 YDEGEE. The V gene end was trimmed by 2 bases and the J gene end by 1 base; junction bases not matched to a gene: 4. The chain's CDR3 is CASSFRGRRNTEAFF. The CDR3 nucleotides read TGTGCCAGCAGCTTCAGGGGGCGGAGGAACACTGAAGCTTTCTTT. Drawing the rest from reference TRBV5-8 and TRBJ1-1, the complete variable domain is EAGVTQSPTHLIKTRGQQATLRCSPISGHTSVYWYQQALGLGLQFLLWYDEGEERNRGNFPPRFSGRQFPNYSSELNVNALELEDSALYLCASSFRGRRNTEAFFGQGTRLTVV.

The rearrangement links TRBV7-3 to TRBJ2-7; TRBD2 might be the D (5 bases). The CDR3 spans 14 residues. Germline CDR1 SGHTA, CDR2 FQGTGA. The V end was cut by 1 base, the J end by 5 bases, with 12 bases between. The CDR3, as DNA: TGTGCCAGCAGCTTAAGTGGTGGAGGCGACGAGCAGTACTTC. It translates to CASSLSGGGDEQYF.

The chain uses TRBV7-8 and TRBJ2-2; D might be TRBD2 (6 bases). The CDR3 has 15 amino acids. Germline values: CDR1 SGHVS, CDR2 FQNEAQ. Trimming removed 2 bases from V and 3 bases from J, with 10 bases in between. The CDR3 nucleotides read TGTGCCAGCAGCTTATGGGCGGGGCACACCGGGGAGCTGTTTTTT. This codes for CASSLWAGHTGELFF.

V and J are TRBV28 and TRBJ2-5; 10 bases are shared with TRBD2. V trimming: 4 bases; J trimming: 4 bases; junction bases outside the gene matches: 9. The V gene's germline CDR1 is MDHEN and CDR2 SYDVKM. CDR3 length: 16 amino acids. The CDR3 coding sequence is TGTGCCAGCAGTTCTAGCGGGAGCGGGGGGCGAGAGACCCAGTACTTC. It translates to CASSSSGSGGRETQYF. Using reference TRBV28 and TRBJ2-5 for the parts outside the CDR3, the full variable domain is DVKVTQSSRYLVKRTGEKVFLECVQDMDHENMFWYRQDPGLGLRLIYFSYDVKMKEKGDIPEGYSVSREKKERFSLILESASTNQTSMYLCASSSSGSGGRETQYFGPGTRLLVL.

This clone was seen a single time. The chain recombines TRBV19 with TRBJ1-1; D not certain. Trimming left V 3 bases short and J 9 bases short, with 14 bases between. This CDR3 comprises 13 residues. CDR1 is LNHDA, CDR2 SQIVND, per germline (reference sequence). CDR3 residues: CASSIAFESKAFF. CDR3 sequence (DNA): TGTGCCAGTAGTATCGCGTTTGAGAGTAAAGCTTTCTTT.

This clone was detected only a few times. The J gene is TRBJ1-6, the V gene TRBV7-2; no clear D. This CDR3 spans 14 amino acids. Trimming took off 6 bases at V and 9 bases at J, with 15 bases between the two ends. From germline, CDR1 is SGHTA and CDR2 FQGNSA. CDR3 sequence (DNA): TGTGCCAGCAGTTCCCCAACAGATGTTTCACCCCTCCACTTT. Amino acids: CASSSPTDVSPLHF.

This chain links TRBV4-3 with TRBJ2-1, with D unresolved. Trimming stripped 1 base from V and 8 bases from J, with 18 bases between. The CDR3 has 16 residues. The germline V gene has CDR1 LGHNA and CDR2 YSLEER. CDR3 sequence (DNA): TGCGCCAGCAGCCAAGCCCGCGCGGCCCCTGCGGATGAGCAGTTCTTC. Encoded protein: CASSQARAAPADEQFF.

Of note for this clone: This sample includes further DNA sequences coding for the same CDR3. The rearrangement uses TRBV2 and TRBJ1-6, with 9 bases fitting TRBD1. Germline assignment: CDR1 SNHLY and CDR2 FYNNEI. After removal of 7 bases from V and 3 bases from J, the junction contained 4 bases not matched to a gene. The CDR3 length is 15 residues. CDR3 DNA sequence: TGTGCCAGCACCCCGGACAGGGGCTATAATTCACCCCTCCACTTT. This gives the protein CASTPDRGYNSPLHF.

The V gene is TRBV30, the J gene TRBJ1-2; 7 positions agree with TRBD1. The CDR3 has 15 residues. J gave up 2 bases and V 0 bases, and 6 bases lay outside the gene matches. The germline V gene has CDR1 GTSNPN and CDR2 SVGIG (reference sequence). In DNA form, the CDR3 reads TGTGCCTGGAGTGTATCCCTGACAGGGAACTATGGCTACACCTTC. It translates to CAWSVSLTGNYGYTF.

The V call is TRBV27, the J call TRBJ2-5; tentative D call: TRBD2 (6 bases). This CDR3 comprises 13 residues. Deletions cut 5 bases from V and 7 bases from J, with 14 bases between. Germline V CDR1 and CDR2: MNHEY, SMNVEV (reference sequence). This chain's CDR3 is CASSGDSAGTQYF. The CDR3 region has the DNA TGTGCCAGCAGTGGGGACTCAGCGGGGACCCAGTACTTC.

This clone was observed a few times. The chain carries TRBV30 and TRBJ2-3; D is perhaps TRBD2 (5 bases). CDR1 and CDR2 from the germline V gene are GTSNPN and SVGIG (reference sequence). The CDR3 totals 14 residues. V lost 4 bases, J lost 0 bases, and 11 bases lay in between. This CDR3 reads CAWKTGSSTDTQYF. The CDR3 DNA is TGTGCCTGGAAAACGGGGTCTAGCACAGATACGCAGTATTTT.

In this sample, this clone turned up once. The chain couples TRBV7-9 to TRBJ1-5; tentatively, D is TRBD1 (5 bases). Between the trimmed V and J ends, which lost 1 base and 6 bases, there was a span of 10 bases. Germline V lookup: CDR1 SEHNR, CDR2 FQNEAQ (reference sequence). The CDR3 loop spans 14 amino acids. The CDR3 reads CASSLDGRGQPQHF. In nucleotides, the CDR3 is TGTGCCAGCAGCTTAGATGGGAGGGGTCAGCCCCAGCATTTT.

The V call is TRBV12-3 or TRBV12-4, the J call TRBJ2-7, with 8 bases identical to TRBD2. The CDR3 spans 13 residues. The J segment lost 3 bases and the V segment lost 6 bases, leaving 4 bases of the junction unmatched. The CDR3 region is CASRRGASYEQYF. The DNA of the CDR3 is TGTGCCAGCAGGCGGGGGGCCAGCTACGAGCAGTACTTC.